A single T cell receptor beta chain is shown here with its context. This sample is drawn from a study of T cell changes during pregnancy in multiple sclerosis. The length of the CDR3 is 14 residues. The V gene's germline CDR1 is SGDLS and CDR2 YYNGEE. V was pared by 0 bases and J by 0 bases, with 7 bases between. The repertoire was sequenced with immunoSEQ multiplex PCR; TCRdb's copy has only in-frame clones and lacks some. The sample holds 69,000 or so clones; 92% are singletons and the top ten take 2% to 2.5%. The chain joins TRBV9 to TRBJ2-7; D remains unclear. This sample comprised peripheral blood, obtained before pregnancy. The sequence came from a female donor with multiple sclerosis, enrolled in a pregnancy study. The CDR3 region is CASSVVGTSYEQYF. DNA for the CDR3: TGTGCCAGCAGCGTAGTCGGTACCTCCTACGAGCAGTACTTC. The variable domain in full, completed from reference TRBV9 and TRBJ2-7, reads DSGVTQTPKHLITATGQRVTLRCSPRSGDLSVYWYQQSLDQGLQFLIQYYNGEERAKGNILERFSAQQFPDLHSELNLSSLELGDSALYFCASSVVGTSYEQYFGPGTRLTVT.